This TCR beta chain was recovered during a study of early T cells in non-severe SARS-CoV-2 infection. The CDR3 consists of 17 residues. Germline-derived CDR1 and CDR2 are DFQATT and SNEGSKA (reference sequence). Between the trimmed V and J ends, which lost 0 bases and 3 bases, there was a span of 18 bases. This clonotype was counted many times. Using its own MiXCR run on the 5' RACE reads, TCRdb lists one record per CDR3 protein. Among roughly 70,000 distinct CDR3 sequences listed, 12% were seen once. Sequencing was carried out using whole blood. This chain uses TRBV20-1 with TRBJ2-1, with TRBD2 as a possible D gene (5 bases). The sequence came from an adult who was a healthcare worker with PCR-confirmed SARS-CoV-2 infection or an uninfected control (not recorded which). The CDR3 DNA is TGCAGTGCTAGAGATGTTGGAGGTGCGGCATTCTACAATGAGCAGTTCTTC. It codes for CSARDVGGAAFYNEQFF.